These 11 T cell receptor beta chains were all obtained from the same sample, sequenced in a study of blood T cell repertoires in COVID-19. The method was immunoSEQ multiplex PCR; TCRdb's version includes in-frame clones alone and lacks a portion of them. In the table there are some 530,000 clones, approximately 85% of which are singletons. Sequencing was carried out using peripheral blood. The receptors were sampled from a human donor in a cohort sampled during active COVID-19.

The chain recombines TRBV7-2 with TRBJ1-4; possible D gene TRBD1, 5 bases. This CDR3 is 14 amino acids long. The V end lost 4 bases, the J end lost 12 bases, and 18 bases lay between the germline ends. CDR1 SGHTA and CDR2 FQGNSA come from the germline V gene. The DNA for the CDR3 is TGTGCCAGCAGCTCCCCCATCACAGGCGAGGAACTGTTTTTT. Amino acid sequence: CASSSPITGEELFF.

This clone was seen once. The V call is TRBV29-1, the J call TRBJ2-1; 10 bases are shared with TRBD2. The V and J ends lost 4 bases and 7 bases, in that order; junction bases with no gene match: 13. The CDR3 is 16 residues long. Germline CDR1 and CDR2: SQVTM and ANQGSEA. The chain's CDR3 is CSVVTSGRAWRNEQFF. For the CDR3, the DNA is TGCAGCGTTGTAACCAGCGGGAGGGCCTGGAGGAATGAGCAGTTCTTC.

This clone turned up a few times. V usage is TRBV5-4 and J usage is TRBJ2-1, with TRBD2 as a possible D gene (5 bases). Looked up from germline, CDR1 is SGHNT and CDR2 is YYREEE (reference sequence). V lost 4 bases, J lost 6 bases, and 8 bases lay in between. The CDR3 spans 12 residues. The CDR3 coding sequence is TGTGCCAGCAGCACTACTAGCAATGAGCAGTTCTTC. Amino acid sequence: CASSTTSNEQFF.

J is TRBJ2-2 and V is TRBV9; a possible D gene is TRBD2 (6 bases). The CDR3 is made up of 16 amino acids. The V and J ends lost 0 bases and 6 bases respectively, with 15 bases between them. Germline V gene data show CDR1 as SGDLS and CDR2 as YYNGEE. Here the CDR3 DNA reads TGTGCCAGCAGCGTAGCGGCGGGGTGGGCCGCCGGGGAGCTGTTTTTT. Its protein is CASSVAAGWAAGELFF.

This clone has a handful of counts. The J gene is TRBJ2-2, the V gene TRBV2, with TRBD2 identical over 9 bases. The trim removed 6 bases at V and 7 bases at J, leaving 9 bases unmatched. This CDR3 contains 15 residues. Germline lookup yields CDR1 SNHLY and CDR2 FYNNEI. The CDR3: CASSSAGGWGGELFF. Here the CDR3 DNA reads TGTGCCAGCAGCTCAGCGGGAGGTTGGGGCGGGGAGCTGTTTTTT.

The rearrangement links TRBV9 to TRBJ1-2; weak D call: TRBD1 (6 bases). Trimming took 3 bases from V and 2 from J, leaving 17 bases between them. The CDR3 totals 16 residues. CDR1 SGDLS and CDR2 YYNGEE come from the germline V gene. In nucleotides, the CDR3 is TGTGCCAGCAGCGCAGCACAGGGCTACCTCAACTATGGCTACACCTTC. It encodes CASSAAQGYLNYGYTF.

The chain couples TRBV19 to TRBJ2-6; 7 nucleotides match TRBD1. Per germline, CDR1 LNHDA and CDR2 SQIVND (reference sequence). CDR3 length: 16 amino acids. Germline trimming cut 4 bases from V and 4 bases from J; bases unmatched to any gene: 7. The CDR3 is CASSRWQGDGANVLTF. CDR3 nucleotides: TGTGCCAGTAGTAGGTGGCAGGGGGACGGGGCCAACGTCCTGACTTTC.

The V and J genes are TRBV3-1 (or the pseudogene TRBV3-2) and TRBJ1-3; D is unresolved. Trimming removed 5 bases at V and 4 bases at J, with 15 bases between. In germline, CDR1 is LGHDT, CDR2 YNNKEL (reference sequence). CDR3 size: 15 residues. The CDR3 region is CASSFDSAVGNTIYF. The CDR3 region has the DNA TGTGCCAGCAGCTTCGACTCGGCTGTGGGAAACACCATATATTTT.

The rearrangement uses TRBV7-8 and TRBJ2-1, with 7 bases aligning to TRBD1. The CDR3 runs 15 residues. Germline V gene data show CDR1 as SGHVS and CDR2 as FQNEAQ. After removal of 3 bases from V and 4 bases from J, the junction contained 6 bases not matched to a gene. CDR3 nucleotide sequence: TGTGCCAGCAGCTTCCGCGGACAGGTATACAATGAGCAGTTCTTC. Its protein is CASSFRGQVYNEQFF.

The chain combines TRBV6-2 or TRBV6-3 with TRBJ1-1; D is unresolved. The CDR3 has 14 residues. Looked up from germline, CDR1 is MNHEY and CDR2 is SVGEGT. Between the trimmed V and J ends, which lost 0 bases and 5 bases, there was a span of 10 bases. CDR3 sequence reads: CASSYSIEATEAFF. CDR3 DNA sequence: TGTGCCAGCAGTTACTCGATAGAGGCAACTGAAGCTTTCTTT.

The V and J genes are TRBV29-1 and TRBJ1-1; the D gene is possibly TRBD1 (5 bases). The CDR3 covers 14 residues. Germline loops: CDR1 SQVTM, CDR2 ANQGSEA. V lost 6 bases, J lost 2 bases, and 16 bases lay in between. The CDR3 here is CSVPMSTVNTEAFF. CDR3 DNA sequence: TGCAGCGTCCCTATGTCGACAGTTAACACTGAAGCTTTCTTT.